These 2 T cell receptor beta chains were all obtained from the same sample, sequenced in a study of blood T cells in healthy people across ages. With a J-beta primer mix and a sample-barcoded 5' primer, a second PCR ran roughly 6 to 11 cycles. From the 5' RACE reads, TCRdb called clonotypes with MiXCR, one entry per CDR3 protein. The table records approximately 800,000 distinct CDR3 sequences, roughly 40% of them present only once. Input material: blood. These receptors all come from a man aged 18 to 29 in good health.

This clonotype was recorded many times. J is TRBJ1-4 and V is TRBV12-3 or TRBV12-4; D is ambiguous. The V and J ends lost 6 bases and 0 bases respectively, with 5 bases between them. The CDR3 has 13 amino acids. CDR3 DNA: TGTGCCAGCAGATTTTCAACTAATGAAAAACTGTTTTTT. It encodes CASRFSTNEKLFF.

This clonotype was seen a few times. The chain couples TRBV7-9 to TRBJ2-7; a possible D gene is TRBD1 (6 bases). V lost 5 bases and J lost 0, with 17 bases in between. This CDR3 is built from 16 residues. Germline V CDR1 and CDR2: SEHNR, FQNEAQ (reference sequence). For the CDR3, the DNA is TGTGCCAGCAGCCAACTCGGACAGACCAGCTCCTACGAGCAGTACTTC. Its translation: CASSQLGQTSSYEQYF.